The entry below describes one TCR beta chain. The antigen remains unidentified. This CDR3 spans 13 amino acids. CDR1 is SGHTA and CDR2 is FQGTGA in the germline V gene. The V gene lost 5 bases and the J gene lost 8 bases, with 12 bases spanning the gap. These data originate in a study of identifying expanded T cells in peripheral blood. Whole-study results and caveats: About 1.2 clones differed between technical replicates, versus approximately 16 and 19 over time.

Method: immunoSEQ multiplex PCR; TCRdb's copy keeps in-frame clones and lacks some. The repertoire holds about 100,000 clones, with about 90% as singletons. During the collection period, no donor immune events like infections were recorded. The chain combines TRBV7-3 with TRBJ2-2; D is ambiguous. Sequences were obtained from blood. The receptor's source is a person aged 18 to 75 in good health. In nucleotides, the CDR3 is TGTGCCAGCAGCCGAATAGTATCAGGGGAGCTGTTTTTT. Its protein is CASSRIVSGELFF.